These 3 T cell receptor beta chains were sequenced from one sample in a study of cytomegalovirus exposure and HLA in healthy donors. The PCR ran on 60 Vbeta and 13 Jbeta primers. The data were produced by immunoSEQ multiplex PCR, yet TCRdb's version contains in-frame clones alone and is incomplete. The repertoire holds 150,000 to 200,000 clones, with about four fifths as singletons. Material for sequencing was PBMCs. These receptors came from a woman between 45 and 65 years old in good health and CMV-seronegative.

The rearrangement links TRBV7-9 to TRBJ2-7; 7 bases align to TRBD2. Germline CDR1 SEHNR, CDR2 FQNEAQ (reference sequence). The CDR3 loop spans 10 amino acids. The CDR3 protein is CSSGGYEQYF. The CDR3 DNA reads as TGTTCCTCGGGGGGTTACGAGCAGTACTTC.

A single count supports this clone. The chain is built from TRBV29-1 and TRBJ1-3, with D possibly matching TRBD1 (5 bases). V lost 6 bases, J lost 0 bases, and 18 bases lay in between. From germline, CDR1 is SQVTM and CDR2 ANQGSEA. The CDR3 is 16 amino acids. The CDR3 DNA is TGCAGCGTACGGGGGACGGCCGTTAGCTCTGGAAACACCATATATTTT. This gives the protein CSVRGTAVSSGNTIYF.

The chain uses TRBV7-3 and TRBJ1-1; 10 positions match TRBD1. Germline loops: CDR1 SGHTA, CDR2 FQGTGA. This CDR3 region has 17 residues. V gave up 1 base and J gave up 3 bases; unmatched junction bases: 8. The CDR3 reads CASSLMGQGPDDTEAFF. CDR3 bases: TGTGCCAGCAGCTTAATGGGACAGGGGCCAGATGACACTGAAGCTTTCTTT.